The 19 T cell receptor beta chains below all came from one sample that was sequenced in a study of read filtering for tumor transcriptome and immune sequencing. From around 0.4 ug of RNA, a library with molecular barcoded alpha/delta and beta/gamma adaptors was made. TCRdb processed the reads anew with MiXCR; each CDR3 protein has one entry. The table lists about 130,000 distinct CDR3 sequences, approximately 13% of them singletons. Input material: a population of CD138-negative cells sorted from bone marrow. The receptors derive from a donor at least 40 years old with multiple myeloma.

The chain couples TRBV20-1 to TRBJ2-5; D ambiguous. The CDR3 runs to 13 residues. Germline CDR1 and CDR2: DFQATT and SNEGSKA (reference sequence). V shed 2 bases and J shed 0 bases, with 7 bases lying between them. The CDR3 protein is CSARLGNQETQYF. DNA of the CDR3: TGCAGTGCTAGACTGGGGAACCAAGAGACCCAGTACTTC.

Remarks on this clonotype: The conserved phenylalanine or tryptophan normally closing the CDR3 is absent here, so this likely arose from a read error. The chain combines TRBV29-1 with TRBJ2-5; 10 bases are a match to TRBD2. The CDR3 has 18 amino acids. With 8 bases clipped from V and 3 bases from J, the junction kept 21 bases outside the gene matches. From germline, CDR1 is SQVTM and CDR2 ANQGSEA. CDR3 DNA: TGCAGCATACTTCCAGGACTAGCGGCTCTTACACAAGAAGAGACCCAGTACTCC. Translation: CSILPGLAALTQEETQYS.

This clonotype occurred many times. This chain connects TRBV7-3 to TRBJ2-3, with 12 bases lining up with TRBD2. With V trimmed by 0 bases and J by 0 bases, 4 bases remained unmatched. This CDR3 contains 18 residues. Germline CDR1 SGHTA, CDR2 FQGTGA. This CDR3 is CASSLTGGTSGSTDTQYF. CDR3 nucleotides: TGTGCCAGCAGCTTAACTGGCGGGACTAGCGGGAGCACAGATACGCAGTATTTT.

This clonotype was observed at least ten times. Here the CDR3 reads CSARDLSGGAGTGELFF. The CDR3, as DNA: TGCAGTGCTAGAGACCTTAGCGGGGGGGCCGGAACCGGGGAGCTGTTTTTT. The chain links TRBV20-1 to TRBJ2-2, with 11 bases that match TRBD2. Germline CDR1 reads DFQATT; CDR2 reads SNEGSKA (reference sequence). V shed 0 bases and J 5 bases; nucleotides not matched to a gene: 8. This CDR3 region has 17 residues.

This clonotype was found once. A read error may explain this, as a much larger clone is one base away. The chain joins TRBV20-1 to TRBJ2-1; D is uncertain. The CDR3 is 14 residues long. The germline V gene has CDR1 DFQATT and CDR2 SNEGSKA (reference sequence). The CDR3 DNA sequence: TGCAGTGCTAGAAGTCCCATGTCCTGCAATGAGCAGTTCTTC. Translated, it gives CSARSPMSCNEQFF.

This clonotype has a count of ten or more. V is TRBV10-3 and J is TRBJ2-3; no reliable D call. V lost 9 bases and J 2 bases, leaving 6 bases between the germline ends. The CDR3 is 11 amino acids. Germline V gene sequence: CDR1 ENHRY, CDR2 SYGVKD. The CDR3 loop reads CAMGTTDTQYF. CDR3 DNA sequence: TGTGCCATGGGTACCACAGATACGCAGTATTTT.

This clonotype appeared many times. This chain links TRBV7-9 with TRBJ2-6; D is uncertain. This CDR3 has 15 residues. The ends were cut back, 2 bases at V and 0 bases at J, with 5 bases in the middle. Germline V CDR1 and CDR2: SEHNR, FQNEAQ (reference sequence). The CDR3 spells CASSLLHSGANVLTF. In DNA form, the CDR3 reads TGTGCCAGCAGCTTACTTCACTCTGGGGCCAACGTCCTGACTTTC.

This clonotype was seen many times. J is TRBJ2-3 and V is TRBV20-1, with TRBD2 matching 14 bases. The germline gives CDR1 DFQATT, CDR2 SNEGSKA (reference sequence). The CDR3 spans 16 residues. After removal of 6 bases from V and 5 bases from J, the junction contained 10 bases not matched to a gene. The CDR3 sequence is CSARLGLAGGRDTQYF. DNA for the CDR3: TGCAGTGCGAGACTTGGACTAGCGGGAGGCAGAGATACGCAGTATTTT.

This clonotype was observed many times. V is TRBV11-2 and J is TRBJ2-3; D is unresolved. Trimming stripped 6 bases from V and 7 bases from J, with 11 bases between. Looked up from germline, CDR1 is SGHAT and CDR2 is FQNNGV. This CDR3 contains 12 residues. The CDR3 nucleotides are TGTGCCAGCAGGAATTATGGGCATACGCAGTATTTT. Its translation: CASRNYGHTQYF.

This clonotype occurred many times. The chain has TRBV20-1 and TRBJ1-2; 7 nucleotides align to TRBD1. The junction had 4 bases not matched to a gene; V was cut back by 6 bases and J by 0 bases. The CDR3 has 13 residues. Germline CDR1 is DFQATT and CDR2 is SNEGSKA (reference sequence). CDR3 nucleotide sequence: TGCAGTGCGAAAACAGGGGCTAACTATGGCTACACCTTC. It specifies CSAKTGANYGYTF.

This clonotype was picked up many times. The V call is TRBV2, the J call TRBJ2-1; possibly TRBD1 for D (6 bases). Germline V gene data show CDR1 as SNHLY and CDR2 as FYNNEI. There are 14 residues in the CDR3. V was cut by 7 bases and J by 7 bases, with 17 bases left in between. CDR3 nucleotide sequence: TGTGCCAGCAAACAGGGCACCCTCGTAAATGAGCAGTTCTTC. Translated, it gives CASKQGTLVNEQFF.

This clonotype was seen repeatedly, ten times or more. This chain links TRBV5-1 with TRBJ2-1; 7 bases match TRBD2. This CDR3 region has 12 residues. V gave up 4 bases and J gave up 8 bases; unmatched junction bases: 3. Germline lookup yields CDR1 SGHRS and CDR2 YFSETQ. The CDR3 here is CASSPGLDEQFF. CDR3 sequence (DNA): TGCGCCAGCAGCCCCGGACTAGATGAGCAGTTCTTC. Full variable domain (remainder filled in from reference TRBV5-1 and TRBJ2-1): KAGVTQTPRYLIKTRGQQVTLSCSPISGHRSVSWYQQTPGQGLQFLFEYFSETQRNKGNFPGRFSGRQFSNSRSEMNVSTLELGDSALYLCASSPGLDEQFFGPGTRLTVL.

This clonotype has only a few counts. The V call is TRBV20-1, the J call TRBJ2-3, with D tentatively TRBD2 (6 bases). Germline V gene sequence: CDR1 DFQATT, CDR2 SNEGSKA (reference sequence). Trimming left V 6 bases short and J 3 bases short, with 16 bases between. This CDR3 region has 14 residues. The CDR3 DNA reads as TGCAGTGCCGAGGAGGGTATTGGGACAGATACGCAGTATTTT. Encoded protein: CSAEEGIGTDTQYF.

This clonotype was counted many times. The gene calls are TRBV29-1 and TRBJ2-2; 9 bases map to TRBD2. The CDR3 is 14 residues long. The ends lost 5 bases at V and 6 bases at J; junction bases unmatched: 7. CDR1 is SQVTM and CDR2 is ANQGSEA in the germline V gene. CDR3 bases: TGCAGCGTTCGGCGGGAGGGTTCGGCCGGGGAGCTGTTTTTT. This codes for CSVRREGSAGELFF.

This clonotype was seen more than once but under ten times. A single base separates this from a much larger clone, so it may be a read error. V gene TRBV3-1 combines with J gene TRBJ2-1; 9 bases are shared with TRBD2. With V trimmed by 1 base and J by 8 bases, 9 bases remained unmatched. Germline V gene lookup returns CDR1 LGHDT and CDR2 YNNKEL (reference sequence). The CDR3 length is 16 residues. This CDR3 is CASSQVQAGGNDEQFF. CDR3 bases: TGTGCCAGCAGCCAAGTACAAGCGGGAGGTAACGATGAGCAGTTCTTC.

There are many counts of this clonotype. The chain couples TRBV7-2 to TRBJ2-7; 10 nucleotides align to TRBD2. Germline trimming cut 0 bases from V and 6 bases from J; bases unmatched to any gene: 5. The CDR3 extends over 15 amino acids. Germline CDR1 is SGHTA and CDR2 is FQGNSA. CDR3 amino acids: CASSLALAGGAEQYF. CDR3 DNA sequence: TGTGCCAGCAGCTTAGCTTTAGCGGGGGGCGCCGAGCAGTACTTC.

There are many counts of this clonotype. V usage is TRBV20-1 and J usage is TRBJ2-6, with TRBD1 matching 7 bases. The CDR3 length is 16 residues. CDR1 DFQATT and CDR2 SNEGSKA come from the germline V gene (reference sequence). With 5 bases clipped from V and 0 bases from J, the junction kept 7 bases outside the gene matches. The CDR3 is CSAPKQGFSGANVLTF. CDR3 nucleotide sequence: TGCAGTGCTCCGAAACAGGGGTTCTCTGGGGCCAACGTCCTGACTTTC.

Many counts were recorded for this clonotype. The chain couples TRBV2 to TRBJ2-1; the match to TRBD2 covers 7 bases. CDR1 and CDR2 (germline): SNHLY, FYNNEI. Trimming removed 6 bases from V and 2 bases from J; junction bases left unmatched: 4. The CDR3 extends over 14 amino acids. CDR3 DNA: TGTGCCAGCAGGGGGAGGGTCCCCTACAATGAGCAGTTCTTC. Its protein product is CASRGRVPYNEQFF.

In this sample, this clonotype turned up many times. The V gene is TRBV28, the J gene TRBJ1-5; weak D call: TRBD1 (5 bases). Trimming shortened V by 6 bases and J by 7 bases, and 13 bases separated the two germline ends. Per germline, CDR1 MDHEN and CDR2 SYDVKM. CDR3 length equals 13 residues. CDR3: CASRGTRTQPQHF. The DNA of the CDR3 is TGTGCCAGCAGAGGGACGCGTACGCAGCCCCAGCATTTT.